This TCR beta chain was identified in a study of OX40 agonist ivuxolimab in advanced cancers. Study summary: An agonistic human IgG2 monoclonal antibody against OX40 (CD134) was given. Among those treated, three patients had partial responses, one with hepatocellular carcinoma and two with cutaneous melanoma. Patients were around 83% male with ages roughly 23 to 90, mean approximately 55.

Sequencing used immunoSEQ multiplex PCR; TCRdb keeps in-frame clones, though not all of them. In the table there are about 110,000 clones, roughly 90% of which are singletons. The clonotype originates from an adult with an advanced solid tumor such as melanoma, head and neck, liver or kidney cancer. Material: CD4+ or CD8+ T cells sorted from blood, obtained in a trial of the OX40 agonist ivuxolimab.

CDR3 in DNA: TGTGCCAGCAGTGCTGCCCAAGGACAGGGTACAGATACGCAGTATTTT. Translated: CASSAAQGQGTDTQYF. The chain is built from TRBV6-1 and TRBJ2-3; 8 nucleotides agree with TRBD1. From germline, CDR1 is MNHNS and CDR2 SASEGT. CDR3 length equals 16 residues. The junction had 9 bases not matched to a gene; V was cut back by 4 bases and J by 3 bases.